This TCR beta chain was profiled in a study of T-cell reconstitution after alpha-beta-depleted transplantation in children. This clonotype was detected ten times or more. Preparation of the TCRbeta library involved a method that used unique molecular identifiers. TCRdb recomputed calls from the PCR reads with MiXCR, one row per CDR3 protein. The table records around 250,000 distinct CDR3 sequences, nearly 10% of them present only once. The sample here was PBMCs from the stem cell graft donor, taken from the stem cell graft. The receptor was derived from a human donor who donated a stem cell graft to a child with SCID.

This CDR3 is CASSQTVGISGNTIYF. The CDR3 DNA reads as TGTGCCAGCAGTCAAACCGTGGGCATCTCTGGAAACACCATATATTTT. The chain joins TRBV12-3 or TRBV12-4 to TRBJ1-3; unclear D gene. The CDR3 runs to 16 residues. Trimming shortened V by 5 bases and J by 0 bases, and 14 bases separated the two germline ends.